This TCR beta chain was sequenced for a study of OX40 agonist ivuxolimab in advanced cancers. Study information: As their treatment, patients were administered ivuxolimab, an agonistic anti-OX40 (CD134) antibody. From 23 to 79 years was the age range, with a mean of around 54 years, and around 83% were male. Study-level findings and limits: CD8+ T cells showed, on average, more clonal expansion than CD4+ cells. Dosing at 0.1 to 3.0 mg/kg was accompanied by clonal expansion of CD4+ and CD8+ blood T cells by week 6.

Only in-frame clones appear in the TCRdb table, and some are missing; sequencing was by immunoSEQ multiplex PCR. The profile covers tens of thousands of clones, with approximately 85% appearing a single time and around 2.4% taken by the ten largest. CDR1 and CDR2 from the germline V gene are SGHAT and FQNNGV. The CDR3 contains 14 residues. V lost 0 bases and J lost 1, with 7 bases in between. Notes on this clone: Its specificity is not known.

The TCR was taken from an adult with an advanced solid tumor such as melanoma, head and neck, liver or kidney cancer. This chain connects TRBV11-2 to TRBJ2-7; D is perhaps TRBD2 (6 bases). The starting material was CD4+ or CD8+ T cells sorted from blood, obtained in a trial of the OX40 agonist ivuxolimab. This CDR3 reads CASSLEGGSYEQYF. As DNA, the CDR3 is TGTGCCAGCAGCTTAGAGGGGGGTTCCTACGAGCAGTACTTC.